This T cell receptor (beta chain) was obtained from a study of blood T cells in healthy people across ages. Through a sample-barcoded 5' primer and a J-beta primer mix, a second PCR was run for 7 to 11 cycles. TCRdb analysed the 5' RACE reads with MiXCR anew, one entry per CDR3 protein. The data hold over 1,500,000 distinct CDR3 sequences, with about two fifths observed a single time. The CDR3 sequence is 13 residues long. The V and J ends lost 2 bases and 5 bases respectively, with 9 bases between them. Germline CDR1 and CDR2: MNHEY and SVGAGI. The sequenced sample was blood. The source is a human donor in good health. The chain links TRBV6-5 to TRBJ1-2; unclear D gene. CDR3 sequence (DNA): TGTGCCAGCAGTTACGACGGCATGTATGGCTACACCTTC. It yields the protein CASSYDGMYGYTF.